Following are 22 T cell receptor beta chains from one sample sequenced in a study of blood T cell repertoires in COVID-19. Sequencing used immunoSEQ multiplex PCR; TCRdb keeps in-frame clones, though not all of them. The sample lists more than 50,000 clones, roughly 85% seen once, with around 17% in the top ten. The sample was peripheral blood. The receptors stem from a human donor in a cohort sampled during active COVID-19.

CDR3 in amino acids: CATSENRDTEAFF. The CDR3, as DNA: TGTGCCACCAGTGAAAACAGGGACACTGAAGCTTTCTTT. This chain connects TRBV24-1 to TRBJ1-1; maybe TRBD1 (6 bases). The CDR3 is made up of 13 amino acids. Deletions cut 4 bases from V and 3 bases from J, with 8 bases between. Germline loops: CDR1 KGHDR, CDR2 SFDVKD.

The chain joins TRBV4-3 to TRBJ2-2, with TRBD2 identical over 10 bases. The CDR3 is made up of 16 amino acids. CDR1 and CDR2 from the germline V gene are LGHNA and YSLEER. Unmatched junction bases numbered 6, after V lost 2 bases and J lost 6 bases. In DNA, the CDR3 is TGCGCCAGCAGCCAAACACTAAGCGGGGGGGCCGGGGAGCTGTTTTTT. This encodes CASSQTLSGGAGELFF.

The chain couples TRBV19 to TRBJ2-7; the match to TRBD1 covers 8 bases. The CDR3 is 12 residues long. With V trimmed by 5 bases and J by 7 bases, 4 bases remained unmatched. Germline V gene data show CDR1 as LNHDA and CDR2 as SQIVND (reference sequence). As DNA, the CDR3 is TGTGCCAGTAGTCAGACAGGGGCAGAGCAGTACTTC. Translated: CASSQTGAEQYF.

This clone appeared a few times. The chain couples TRBV19 to TRBJ1-4; D is perhaps TRBD1 (5 bases). V was cut by 5 bases and J by 4 bases, with 11 bases left in between. This CDR3 is built from 14 residues. Germline CDR1 reads LNHDA; CDR2 reads SQIVND (reference sequence). The CDR3 DNA is TGTGCCAGTAGTGGGTTGCAGGGTAATGAAAAACTGTTTTTT. Its protein product is CASSGLQGNEKLFF.

This sequence joins TRBV7-2 and TRBJ2-2; D remains ambiguous. V shed 3 bases and J shed 0 bases, with 8 bases lying between them. The CDR3 consists of 15 residues. From germline, CDR1 is SGHTA and CDR2 FQGNSA. The CDR3 protein is CASSLQFANTGELFF. CDR3 in DNA: TGTGCCAGCAGCTTGCAGTTCGCGAACACCGGGGAGCTGTTTTTT.

The rearrangement uses TRBV5-5 and TRBJ2-5, with 12 bases lining up with TRBD1. Germline CDR1 reads SGHKS; CDR2 reads YYEKEE (reference sequence). The CDR3 consists of 14 residues. V gave up 4 bases and J gave up 5 bases; unmatched junction bases: 3. The CDR3 loop reads CASSAGQGAETQYF. The CDR3 nucleotides read TGTGCCAGCAGCGCGGGACAGGGGGCCGAGACCCAGTACTTC.

This clone showed up just a few times. The V and J genes are TRBV7-9 and TRBJ1-6; 7 nucleotides align to TRBD1. With V trimmed by 2 bases and J by 3 bases, 4 bases remained unmatched. The CDR3 is 16 residues long. Looked up from germline, CDR1 is SEHNR and CDR2 is FQNEAQ (reference sequence). The CDR3 DNA is TGTGCCAGCAGCTTAACGGGGACAGTCTATAATTCACCCCTCCACTTT. As protein: CASSLTGTVYNSPLHF.

The J gene is TRBJ1-5, the V gene TRBV11-2; no definite D call. The CDR3 has 13 amino acids. The germline CDR1 and CDR2 sequences are SGHAT and FQNNGV. Trimming stripped 4 bases from V and 6 bases from J, with 10 bases between. The CDR3 here is CASSSIDGQPQHF. DNA of the CDR3: TGTGCCAGCAGCTCTATAGATGGTCAGCCCCAGCATTTT.

The chain joins TRBV6-2 or TRBV6-3 to TRBJ1-2, with TRBD1 identical over 7 bases. The J segment lost 4 bases and the V segment lost 8 bases, leaving 7 bases of the junction unmatched. CDR1 MNHEY and CDR2 SVGEGT come from the germline V gene. This CDR3 region has 13 residues. CDR3 region: CASRLTGFYGYTF. The CDR3 bases are TGTGCCAGCCGCCTGACAGGGTTCTATGGCTACACCTTC.

About this clone itself: The sample holds other DNA sequences that translate to the same CDR3. This chain links TRBV7-2 with TRBJ1-3; D gene unclear. With 0 bases removed from V and 0 bases from J, the gap between germline ends came to 6 bases. The CDR3 covers 15 residues. Germline-derived CDR1 and CDR2 are SGHTA and FQGNSA. CDR3 sequence: CASSLARGSGNTIYF. For the CDR3, the DNA is TGTGCCAGCAGCTTAGCGAGAGGCTCTGGAAACACCATATATTTT.

The chain joins TRBV5-4 to TRBJ1-3; the D gene is possibly TRBD1 (6 bases). CDR3 length equals 15 residues. The V and J ends lost 4 bases and 0 bases respectively, with 11 bases between them. Germline CDR1 SGHNT, CDR2 YYREEE (reference sequence). CDR3 sequence (DNA): TGTGCCAGCAGCCCTGACAGGCGCTCTGGAAACACCATATATTTT. Encoded protein: CASSPDRRSGNTIYF.

This chain connects TRBV27 to TRBJ1-5; 9 bases match TRBD1. Per the germline V gene, CDR1 is MNHEY and CDR2 is SMNVEV (reference sequence). This CDR3 region has 15 residues. J gave up 4 bases and V 6 bases, and 7 bases lay outside the gene matches. CDR3 amino acids: CASRDPGTGNQPQHF. The DNA of the CDR3 is TGTGCCAGCAGGGACCCCGGGACAGGGAATCAGCCCCAGCATTTT.

V and J are TRBV7-2 and TRBJ1-2; maybe TRBD1 (5 bases). The CDR3 length is 15 residues. Germline CDR1 is SGHTA and CDR2 is FQGNSA. Trimming pared 4 bases from V and 4 bases from J, leaving 16 bases between. The CDR3 DNA reads as TGTGCCAGCAGCTCTGCACAGGTGGCAGTCTATGGCTACACCTTC. Translating gives CASSSAQVAVYGYTF.

By its share, this clone is medium-sized. The V and J genes are TRBV7-2 and TRBJ1-5, with D possibly matching TRBD1 (6 bases). The CDR3 covers 14 residues. V was pared by 5 bases and J by 3 bases, with 11 bases between. CDR1 SGHTA and CDR2 FQGNSA come from the germline V gene. This CDR3 is CASSGGQFNQPQHF. CDR3 coding DNA: TGTGCCAGCAGCGGCGGACAGTTCAATCAGCCCCAGCATTTT.

This clone has only one observation. J is TRBJ2-6 and V is TRBV5-1, with TRBD2 matching 8 bases. The V gene's germline CDR1 is SGHRS and CDR2 YFSETQ. The CDR3 extends over 18 amino acids. The V and J ends lost 4 bases and 4 bases, in that order; junction bases with no gene match: 13. The CDR3 loop reads CASSPLPSGPIGANVLTF. CDR3 DNA: TGCGCCAGCAGCCCGCTCCCTAGCGGGCCCATCGGGGCCAACGTCCTGACTTTC.

The CDR3 reads CATSDPSGGVYNEQFF. The CDR3 DNA is TGTGCCACCAGTGATCCTAGCGGGGGGGTTTACAATGAGCAGTTCTTC. V usage is TRBV24-1 and J usage is TRBJ2-1; 12 nucleotides line up with TRBD2. Germline-derived CDR1 and CDR2 are KGHDR and SFDVKD. The V gene end was trimmed by 3 bases and the J gene end by 4 bases; junction bases not matched to a gene: 3. The CDR3 totals 16 residues.

J is TRBJ1-1 and V is TRBV19; D gene ambiguous. The CDR3 is 12 residues long. CDR1 is LNHDA, CDR2 SQIVND, per germline (reference sequence). V was clipped by 3 bases and J by 5 bases, with 7 bases between them. The chain's CDR3 is CASSIGVTEAFF. In DNA form, the CDR3 reads TGTGCCAGTAGTATCGGGGTTACTGAAGCTTTCTTT.

This clone came up a few times. CDR3 coding DNA: TGTGCCAGCAGCCTAGCGGGGGAAACAGATACGCAGTATTTT. Encoded protein: CASSLAGETDTQYF. This chain uses TRBV6-2 or TRBV6-3 with TRBJ2-3; TRBD2 aligns across 10 bases. Germline lookup yields CDR1 MNHEY and CDR2 SVGEGT. The CDR3 is made up of 14 amino acids. V trimming: 6 bases; J trimming: 3 bases; junction bases outside the gene matches: 3.

The chain links TRBV6-5 to TRBJ2-1; 9 bases are shared with TRBD2. V was clipped by 0 bases and J by 6 bases; unmatched bases: 6. The germline V gene has CDR1 MNHEY and CDR2 SVGAGI. This CDR3 is built from 16 residues. The CDR3 loop is CASSYSSGLASNEQFF. DNA of the CDR3: TGTGCCAGCAGTTACTCTTCGGGACTAGCTTCCAATGAGCAGTTCTTC.

J is TRBJ2-6 and V is TRBV5-1; D is unclear. The ends were cut back, 1 base at V and 2 bases at J, with 7 bases in the middle. The CDR3 loop spans 15 amino acids. Germline loops: CDR1 SGHRS, CDR2 YFSETQ. The CDR3 DNA reads as TGCGCCAGCAGCTTGTCGCTAGCTGGGGCCAACGTCCTGACTTTC. This encodes CASSLSLAGANVLTF.

The chain carries TRBV7-3 and TRBJ2-3; TRBD1 aligns across 10 bases. After removal of 2 bases from V and 3 bases from J, the junction contained 11 bases not matched to a gene. CDR1 and CDR2 from the germline V gene are SGHTA and FQGTGA. The length of the CDR3 is 18 residues. In nucleotides, the CDR3 is TGTGCCAGCAGCTTACTACCGGGACAGGGGATCCGGACAGATACGCAGTATTTT. Protein sequence: CASSLLPGQGIRTDTQYF.

The CDR3 sequence is CASRETGAYQPQHF. For the CDR3, the DNA is TGTGCCAGCAGGGAGACAGGGGCCTATCAGCCCCAGCATTTT. The genes are TRBV28 and TRBJ1-5; 8 nucleotides align to TRBD1. V lost 6 bases to trimming and J lost 5 bases; unmatched junction nucleotides: 6. The germline gives CDR1 MDHEN, CDR2 SYDVKM. The CDR3 totals 14 residues. Combining the CDR3 with reference TRBV28 and TRBJ1-5 gives the whole variable domain DVKVTQSSRYLVKRTGEKVFLECVQDMDHENMFWYRQDPGLGLRLIYFSYDVKMKEKGDIPEGYSVSREKKERFSLILESASTNQTSMYLCASRETGAYQPQHFGDGTRLSIL.